Sequencing of this TCR beta chain was carried out in a study of blood T cell repertoires in COVID-19. Looking at the study overall: From T cells, B-cell-depleted T cells, or PBMCs came the material, which was cDNA or gDNA.

Germline lookup yields CDR1 LGHDT and CDR2 YNNKEL (reference sequence). The CDR3 loop spans 15 amino acids. Trimming at V came to 1 base and at J to 7 bases, leaving 7 bases not matched to a gene. The assay was immunoSEQ multiplex PCR, and TCRdb's table has in-frame clones only and misses some. The table has roughly 250,000 clones, more than 75% seen once. In assigning cohorts, the study relied on participant-reported clinical history. Sequencing used PBMCs or T cells enriched from blood (not recorded which). The clonotype was recovered from a woman aged 40 to 50 with acute COVID-19. The chain couples TRBV3-1 (or the pseudogene TRBV3-2) to TRBJ2-1; TRBD2 matches at 7 bases. CDR3 sequence (DNA): TGTGCCAGCAGCCAAGGATGGCGGGGGATAAATGAGCAGTTCTTC. Amino acids: CASSQGWRGINEQFF.